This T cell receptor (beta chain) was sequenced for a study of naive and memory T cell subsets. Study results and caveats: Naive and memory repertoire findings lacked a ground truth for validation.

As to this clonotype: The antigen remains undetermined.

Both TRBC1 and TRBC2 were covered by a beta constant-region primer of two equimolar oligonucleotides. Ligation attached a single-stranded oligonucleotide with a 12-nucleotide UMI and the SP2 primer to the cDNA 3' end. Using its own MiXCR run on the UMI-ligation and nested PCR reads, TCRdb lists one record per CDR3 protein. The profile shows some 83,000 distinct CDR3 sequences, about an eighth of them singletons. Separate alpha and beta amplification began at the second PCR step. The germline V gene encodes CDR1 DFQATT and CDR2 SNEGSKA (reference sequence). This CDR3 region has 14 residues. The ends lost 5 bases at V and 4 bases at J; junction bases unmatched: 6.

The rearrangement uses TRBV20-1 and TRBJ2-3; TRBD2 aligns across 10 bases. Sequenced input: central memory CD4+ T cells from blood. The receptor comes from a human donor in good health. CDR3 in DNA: TGCAGTGCTCTCCTTAGCGGGAGGTCAGATACGCAGTATTTT. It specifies CSALLSGRSDTQYF.